A selection of T cell receptor beta chains follows, all from one sample in a study of blood T cell repertoires in COVID-19. Some clones are missing from TCRdb's copy, which holds only in-frame ones; the method was immunoSEQ multiplex PCR. The table has 200,000 or so clones, about 80% seen once. The material sequenced was peripheral blood. Receptor source: a woman in her sixties with acute or convalescent COVID-19. CDR3s include the opening cysteine and the closing phenylalanine or tryptophan. The D gene is left open where the match is weak. The listing skips clone size in some rows; elsewhere it reads once, few, many or a size class.

clone_size: .; d_call: .; j_call: TRBJ1-5; v_call: TRBV6-5; cdr3_length: 13; cdr3_nt: TGTGCCAGCAGTTACTCTCTCCGTCAGCCCCAGCATTTT; cdr3_aa: CASSYSLRQPQHF
clone_size: .; d_call: .; j_call: TRBJ1-6; v_call: TRBV4-2; cdr3_length: 16; cdr3_nt: TGTGCCAGCAGCCAGGGGGGGGCTTCTTATAATTCACCCCTCCACTTT; cdr3_aa: CASSQGGASYNSPLHF
clone_size: few; d_call: TRBD1; j_call: TRBJ1-1; v_call: TRBV5-1; cdr3_length: 15; cdr3_nt: TGCGCCAGCAGCTTGTCCAGGGGGCTTGACACTGAAGCTTTCTTT; cdr3_aa: CASSLSRGLDTEAFF
clone_size: .; d_call: TRBD1; j_call: TRBJ2-1; v_call: TRBV28; cdr3_length: 14; cdr3_nt: TGTGCCAGCAGACAGGGGAACCTATACAATGAGCAGTTCTTC; cdr3_aa: CASRQGNLYNEQFF
clone_size: .; d_call: TRBD1; j_call: TRBJ1-2; v_call: TRBV6-5; cdr3_length: 15; cdr3_nt: TGTGCCAGCAGAACCACAGGGGGCGCGTTAACTGGCTACACCTTC; cdr3_aa: CASRTTGGALTGYTF
clone_size: .; d_call: TRBD1; j_call: TRBJ1-4; v_call: TRBV27; cdr3_length: 19; cdr3_nt: TGTGCCAGCAGTTTGGGCCCCACAGGGGGTTGGTCCCCCAATGAAAAACTGTTTTTT; cdr3_aa: CASSLGPTGGWSPNEKLFF
clone_size: .; d_call: .; j_call: TRBJ2-3; v_call: TRBV5-1; cdr3_length: 14; cdr3_nt: TGCGCCAGCAGCTTATCACAGTTTGTAGATACGCAGTATTTT; cdr3_aa: CASSLSQFVDTQYF
clone_size: once; d_call: .; j_call: TRBJ2-5; v_call: TRBV11-2; cdr3_length: 15; cdr3_nt: TGTGCCAGCAGCCCCGTCGGCAAGGGGCCGGAGACCCAGTACTTC; cdr3_aa: CASSPVGKGPETQYF
clone_size: .; d_call: TRBD2; j_call: TRBJ2-7; v_call: TRBV4-2; cdr3_length: 17; cdr3_nt: TGTGCCAGCAGCCAAGAAGGGGTCGGGGGGAACTCCTACGAGCAGTACTTC; cdr3_aa: CASSQEGVGGNSYEQYF
clone_size: once; d_call: TRBD1; j_call: TRBJ1-2; v_call: TRBV20-1; cdr3_length: 13; cdr3_nt: TGCAGTGCTAGTCCGGACAGGGGCAATGGCTACACCTTC; cdr3_aa: CSASPDRGNGYTF
clone_size: .; d_call: TRBD1; j_call: TRBJ1-4; v_call: TRBV5-1; cdr3_length: 15; cdr3_nt: TGCGCCAGCAGCTTGCCGGGACAGACTAATGAAAAACTGTTTTTT; cdr3_aa: CASSLPGQTNEKLFF
clone_size: .; d_call: .; j_call: TRBJ1-4; v_call: TRBV4-2; cdr3_length: 21; cdr3_nt: TGTGCCAGCAGCCCTAACCCCTTGGGGGCACCCAGCCCAGGCAATAATGAAAAACTGTTTTTT; cdr3_aa: CASSPNPLGAPSPGNNEKLFF
clone_size: .; d_call: .; j_call: TRBJ1-2; v_call: TRBV20-1; cdr3_length: 13; cdr3_nt: TGCAGTGCTAGTGGCAACACTAACTATGGCTACACCTTC; cdr3_aa: CSASGNTNYGYTF
clone_size: .; d_call: .; j_call: TRBJ1-2; v_call: TRBV5-1; cdr3_length: 13; cdr3_nt: TGCGCCAGCAGCCAAGGACAGAGCTATGGCTACACCTTC; cdr3_aa: CASSQGQSYGYTF
clone_size: .; d_call: TRBD1; j_call: TRBJ1-2; v_call: TRBV6-6; cdr3_length: 14; cdr3_nt: TGTGCCAGCAGTCGGACAGGGTCTAGCTATGGCTACACCTTC; cdr3_aa: CASSRTGSSYGYTF
clone_size: .; d_call: TRBD1; j_call: TRBJ2-2; v_call: TRBV29-1; cdr3_length: 13; cdr3_nt: TGCAGCGTTGGGACAGGGGGTCGGGGGGAGCTGTTTTTT; cdr3_aa: CSVGTGGRGELFF
clone_size: .; d_call: .; j_call: TRBJ1-1; v_call: TRBV6-5; cdr3_length: 13; cdr3_nt: TGTGCCAGCAGAAGCAGGCTGAACACTGAAGCTTTCTTT; cdr3_aa: CASRSRLNTEAFF
clone_size: .; d_call: TRBD1; j_call: TRBJ1-2; v_call: TRBV5-1; cdr3_length: 14; cdr3_nt: TGCGCCAGCAGCCCGCCCCGGACAGGCTATGGCTACACCTTC; cdr3_aa: CASSPPRTGYGYTF
clone_size: .; d_call: TRBD1; j_call: TRBJ1-1; v_call: TRBV3-1/TRBV3-2; cdr3_length: 14; cdr3_nt: TGTGCCAGCAGCCTATCCACGGACAGGGGAGGAGCTTTCTTT; cdr3_aa: CASSLSTDRGGAFF
clone_size: .; d_call: TRBD1; j_call: TRBJ2-5; v_call: TRBV4-2; cdr3_length: 15; cdr3_nt: TGTGCCAGCAGCCTCCCGGGACAGGGAGGGGAGACCCAGTACTTC; cdr3_aa: CASSLPGQGGETQYF
clone_size: .; d_call: .; j_call: TRBJ1-2; v_call: TRBV18; cdr3_length: 13; cdr3_nt: TGTGCCAGCTCACCTGACATTAACTATGGCTACACCTTC; cdr3_aa: CASSPDINYGYTF
clone_size: once; d_call: TRBD2; j_call: TRBJ2-7; v_call: TRBV20-1; cdr3_length: 17; cdr3_nt: TGCAGTGCTAGTGGGACTAGCGGAAGGAGGAGCTCCTACGAGCAGTACTTC; cdr3_aa: CSASGTSGRRSSYEQYF
clone_size: .; d_call: .; j_call: TRBJ2-3; v_call: TRBV9; cdr3_length: 15; cdr3_nt: TGTGCCAGCAGCGTAGGACTAGTCGGTTTAGCTACGCAGTATTTT; cdr3_aa: CASSVGLVGLATQYF
clone_size: .; d_call: TRBD2; j_call: TRBJ2-1; v_call: TRBV9; cdr3_length: 17; cdr3_nt: TGTGCCAGCAGCGTAGCAGCTAGCGGGGGATTTAACAATGAGCAGTTCTTC; cdr3_aa: CASSVAASGGFNNEQFF
clone_size: .; d_call: .; j_call: TRBJ1-1; v_call: TRBV5-4; cdr3_length: 13; cdr3_nt: TGTGCCAGCAGCTTTACAGGTGGACCCGAAGCTTTCTTT; cdr3_aa: CASSFTGGPEAFF
clone_size: .; d_call: .; j_call: TRBJ1-4; v_call: TRBV5-4; cdr3_length: 14; cdr3_nt: TGTGCCAGCAGCTTGGAAGGGGTTAATGAAAAACTGTTTTTT; cdr3_aa: CASSLEGVNEKLFF
clone_size: .; d_call: .; j_call: TRBJ1-5; v_call: TRBV19; cdr3_length: 17; cdr3_nt: TGTGCCAGTAGCCAAGGCTACCGGGATAATAGCAATCAGCCCCAGCATTTT; cdr3_aa: CASSQGYRDNSNQPQHF
clone_size: .; d_call: .; j_call: TRBJ1-3; v_call: TRBV10-3; cdr3_length: 16; cdr3_nt: TGTGCCATCAGACCATCTCAGGGTTTATCTGGAAACACCATATATTTT; cdr3_aa: CAIRPSQGLSGNTIYF
clone_size: few; d_call: .; j_call: TRBJ1-3; v_call: TRBV30; cdr3_length: 14; cdr3_nt: TGTGCCTGGAGTGTGGGACACTCTGGAAACACCATATATTTT; cdr3_aa: CAWSVGHSGNTIYF
clone_size: .; d_call: TRBD1; j_call: TRBJ1-4; v_call: TRBV2; cdr3_length: 15; cdr3_nt: TGTGCCAGCAGTGAGTCTCGGGACAGGGCGGAAAAACTGTTTTTT; cdr3_aa: CASSESRDRAEKLFF
clone_size: .; d_call: .; j_call: TRBJ1-1; v_call: TRBV10-3; cdr3_length: 13; cdr3_nt: TGTGCCACCGCCGAAGGGGGATGGTCTGAAGCTTTCTTT; cdr3_aa: CATAEGGWSEAFF
clone_size: .; d_call: TRBD1; j_call: TRBJ1-2; v_call: TRBV29-1; cdr3_length: 18; cdr3_nt: TGCAGCGTTGTAGCAAGGGACAGGCAAGTTTCGGCTAACTATGGCTACACCTTC; cdr3_aa: CSVVARDRQVSANYGYTF
clone_size: .; d_call: TRBD2; j_call: TRBJ2-5; v_call: TRBV2; cdr3_length: 16; cdr3_nt: TGTGCCAGCAGAAGCGGGACTAGCGGGGGGTCGGAGACCCAGTACTTC; cdr3_aa: CASRSGTSGGSETQYF
clone_size: once; d_call: .; j_call: TRBJ1-1; v_call: TRBV6-5; cdr3_length: 15; cdr3_nt: TGTGCCAGCAGTACACAGGGAAAAGGTCCTACTGAAGCTTTCTTT; cdr3_aa: CASSTQGKGPTEAFF
clone_size: few; d_call: .; j_call: TRBJ2-1; v_call: TRBV7-8; cdr3_length: 13; cdr3_nt: TGTGCCAGCAGCTTAAGGGGAGGTAATGAGCAGTTCTTC; cdr3_aa: CASSLRGGNEQFF
clone_size: .; d_call: TRBD1; j_call: TRBJ1-1; v_call: TRBV19; cdr3_length: 14; cdr3_nt: TGTGCCAGTACAAACAGGGGGATGAACACTGAAGCTTTCTTT; cdr3_aa: CASTNRGMNTEAFF
clone_size: .; d_call: TRBD1; j_call: TRBJ1-2; v_call: TRBV4-1; cdr3_length: 13; cdr3_nt: TGCGCCAGCAGCCAAGTGGGGGACAGTGGCTACACCTTC; cdr3_aa: CASSQVGDSGYTF
clone_size: .; d_call: .; j_call: TRBJ2-5; v_call: TRBV5-1; cdr3_length: 15; cdr3_nt: TGCGCCAGCAGCTTGTTAATAGGGGGCCAAGAGACCCAGTACTTC; cdr3_aa: CASSLLIGGQETQYF
clone_size: .; d_call: .; j_call: TRBJ2-3; v_call: TRBV5-4; cdr3_length: 15; cdr3_nt: TGTGCCAGCAGCCAGGACGGGGGAACCACAGATACGCAGTATTTT; cdr3_aa: CASSQDGGTTDTQYF
clone_size: few; d_call: .; j_call: TRBJ2-5; v_call: TRBV7-2; cdr3_length: 11; cdr3_nt: TGTGCCAGCAGCTCCCTAGAGACCCAGTACTTC; cdr3_aa: CASSSLETQYF
clone_size: .; d_call: TRBD1; j_call: TRBJ1-5; v_call: TRBV4-1; cdr3_length: 15; cdr3_nt: TGCGCCAGCAGCCAAAACAGGGGTAGCAATCAGCCCCAGCATTTT; cdr3_aa: CASSQNRGSNQPQHF
clone_size: .; d_call: TRBD2; j_call: TRBJ2-3; v_call: TRBV5-5; cdr3_length: 16; cdr3_nt: TGTGCCAGCAGCCAGGGACTAGCGGGGTTCACAGATACGCAGTATTTT; cdr3_aa: CASSQGLAGFTDTQYF
clone_size: .; d_call: .; j_call: TRBJ1-3; v_call: TRBV7-3; cdr3_length: 15; cdr3_nt: TGTGCCAGCAGCTTAGATCACAGCTCTGGAAACACCATATATTTT; cdr3_aa: CASSLDHSSGNTIYF
clone_size: .; d_call: TRBD1; j_call: TRBJ1-4; v_call: TRBV30; cdr3_length: 14; cdr3_nt: TGTGCCTGGAGTGCCGGACAGGCCAATGAAAAACTGTTTTTT; cdr3_aa: CAWSAGQANEKLFF
clone_size: once; d_call: TRBD1; j_call: TRBJ1-2; v_call: TRBV2; cdr3_length: 13; cdr3_nt: TGTGCCAGCGGGGGACAGGGGGCGCGTGGCTACACCTTC; cdr3_aa: CASGGQGARGYTF
clone_size: .; d_call: TRBD1; j_call: TRBJ2-2; v_call: TRBV14; cdr3_length: 16; cdr3_nt: TGTGCCAGCAGACGCGACGGACAGGGGGCGGTAGGGGAGCTGTTTTTT; cdr3_aa: CASRRDGQGAVGELFF
clone_size: .; d_call: TRBD2; j_call: TRBJ2-5; v_call: TRBV9; cdr3_length: 15; cdr3_nt: TGTGCCAGCACCGCTAGCGGGGGAGGGCAAGAGACCCAGTACTTC; cdr3_aa: CASTASGGGQETQYF
clone_size: .; d_call: .; j_call: TRBJ1-1; v_call: TRBV18; cdr3_length: 14; cdr3_nt: TGTGCCAGCTCACCATCATTCGGGGACACTGAAGCTTTCTTT; cdr3_aa: CASSPSFGDTEAFF
clone_size: .; d_call: TRBD2; j_call: TRBJ2-7; v_call: TRBV4-1; cdr3_length: 16; cdr3_nt: TGCGCCAGCAGCCAAAGGCTAGCGGGGGGCCGGGGCGAGCAGTACTTC; cdr3_aa: CASSQRLAGGRGEQYF
clone_size: .; d_call: .; j_call: TRBJ2-1; v_call: TRBV7-3; cdr3_length: 16; cdr3_nt: TGTGCCAGCAGCTCCAGCCTAGGGGGCTCCTACAATGAGCAGTTCTTC; cdr3_aa: CASSSSLGGSYNEQFF
clone_size: .; d_call: .; j_call: TRBJ2-7; v_call: TRBV3-1/TRBV3-2; cdr3_length: 15; cdr3_nt: TGTGCCAGCAGCCAAGATCGCCCCGGGGGATACGAGCAGTACTTC; cdr3_aa: CASSQDRPGGYEQYF